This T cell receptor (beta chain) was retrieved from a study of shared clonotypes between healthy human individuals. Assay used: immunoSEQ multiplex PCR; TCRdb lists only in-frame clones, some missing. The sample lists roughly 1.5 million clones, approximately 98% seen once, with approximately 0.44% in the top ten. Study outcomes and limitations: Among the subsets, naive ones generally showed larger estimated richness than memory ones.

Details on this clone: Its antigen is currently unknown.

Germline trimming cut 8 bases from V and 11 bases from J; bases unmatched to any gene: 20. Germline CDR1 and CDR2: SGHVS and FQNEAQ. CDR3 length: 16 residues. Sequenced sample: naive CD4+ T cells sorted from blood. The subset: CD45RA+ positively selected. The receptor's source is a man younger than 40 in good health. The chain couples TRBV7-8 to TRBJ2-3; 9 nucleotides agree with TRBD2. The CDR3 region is CASSPSLTAGGLGQYF. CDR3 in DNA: TGTGCCAGCTCTCCCTCGTTGACAGCGGGAGGCCTGGGGCAGTATTTT.